One sample yielded the 18 T cell receptor beta chains listed below, sequenced in a study of blood T cell repertoires in COVID-19 (dated by TCRdb to 2020 to 2022). Library preparation employed the immunoSEQ multiplex PCR assay. TCRdb mirrors the immuneACCESS table, restricted to in-frame sequences. Some clones are absent from its copies; in checked studies, under half trace to an unresolved V gene, and the reason for the others is unknown. The sample table lists a few hundred thousand clones, 75% to 90% of them with a count of one. The ten top clones hold around 13% of the sample. Input material: peripheral blood. The receptors shown here come from a woman in her seventies with COVID-19, enrolled during active disease.

This clone was found once. This chain links TRBV11-2 with TRBJ1-4, with TRBD1 matching 9 bases. The CDR3 runs 14 residues. V dropped 7 bases and J dropped 8; count of bases not matched to a gene: 8. Germline V gene lookup returns CDR1 SGHAT and CDR2 FQNNGV. The CDR3 loop reads CASTMGQGSEKLFF. CDR3 nucleotide sequence: TGTGCCAGCACAATGGGACAGGGAAGCGAAAAACTGTTTTTT.

J is TRBJ2-3 and V is TRBV27, with 10 bases matching TRBD2. The CDR3 covers 14 residues. CDR1 and CDR2 (germline): MNHEY, SMNVEV (reference sequence). The trim removed 6 bases at V and 4 bases at J, leaving 4 bases unmatched. As DNA, the CDR3 is TGTGCCAGCAGAGCGGGGGGGTGGGCAGATACGCAGTATTTT. Translation: CASRAGGWADTQYF.

The V gene is TRBV7-9, the J gene TRBJ2-1, with 11 bases lining up with TRBD2. With V trimmed by 1 base and J by 7 bases, 6 bases remained unmatched. The CDR3 runs to 16 residues. The germline V gene encodes CDR1 SEHNR and CDR2 FQNEAQ (reference sequence). CDR3 loop: CASSLDLAGGKNEQFF. DNA of the CDR3: TGTGCCAGCAGCTTAGATCTAGCGGGGGGAAAAAATGAGCAGTTCTTC.

V is TRBV9 and J is TRBJ2-7; D is perhaps TRBD2 (7 bases). This CDR3 has 16 amino acids. Germline assignment: CDR1 SGDLS and CDR2 YYNGEE. The V end was cut by 4 bases, the J end by 0 bases, with 17 bases between. CDR3 region: CASSLLGGGPSYEQYF. CDR3 DNA sequence: TGTGCCAGCAGCCTACTGGGGGGGGGCCCCTCCTACGAGCAGTACTTC.

Comment on this clone: This sample includes further DNA sequences coding for the same CDR3. The rearrangement joins TRBV7-9 to TRBJ1-1, with D perhaps matching TRBD1 (6 bases). Germline CDR1 is SEHNR and CDR2 is FQNEAQ (reference sequence). The CDR3 has 13 residues. Deletions cut 5 bases from V and 1 base from J, with 8 bases between. In nucleotides, the CDR3 is TGTGCCAGCAGCAGGACAGAGAACACTGAAGCTTTCTTT. As protein: CASSRTENTEAFF.

This clone was seen once. The chain has TRBV12-3 or TRBV12-4 and TRBJ1-3, with D hard to call. The CDR3 loop spans 12 amino acids. Trimming stripped 10 bases from V and 0 bases from J, with 7 bases between. As DNA, the CDR3 is TGTGCCACCGTCCGCTCTGGAAACACCATATATTTT. Residues: CATVRSGNTIYF.

The V call is TRBV23-1, the J call TRBJ2-7, with 7 positions matching TRBD1. TRBV23-1 is an open reading frame, and its role is uncertain. V was pared by 11 bases and J by 4 bases, with 14 bases of the junction left unmatched. The CDR3 sequence is 14 residues long. CDR3 amino acids: CAYPLGQPFYEQYF. The CDR3 DNA follows: TGCGCCTATCCCTTGGGACAGCCTTTTTACGAGCAGTACTTC.

The chain combines TRBV27 with TRBJ2-2; a weak D match, TRBD2 (5 bases). Looked up from germline, CDR1 is MNHEY and CDR2 is SMNVEV (reference sequence). CDR3 length: 15 residues. The V and J ends lost 6 bases and 4 bases respectively, with 15 bases between them. CDR3 DNA sequence: TGTGCCAGCAGCATAAATGGACTTCGCACCGGGGAGCTGTTTTTT. This translates into CASSINGLRTGELFF.

This rearrangement joins TRBV24-1 to TRBJ2-5; tentative D call: TRBD2 (7 bases). Germline CDR1 KGHDR, CDR2 SFDVKD. Trimming pared 9 bases from V and 5 bases from J, leaving 21 bases between. This CDR3 contains 15 residues. The CDR3 protein is CATSSREGGIETQYF. Here the CDR3 DNA reads TGTGCCACCTCATCCCGCGAGGGGGGGATTGAGACCCAGTACTTC.

This CDR3 reads CASSLGPGYEQYF. The CDR3 DNA reads TGTGCCAGCAGCTTAGGGCCAGGGTACGAGCAGTACTTC. The chain is built from TRBV7-6 and TRBJ2-7, with a weak D call TRBD1 (5 bases). This CDR3 has 13 amino acids. V gave up 1 base and J gave up 4 bases, with 8 bases separating them. The germline V gene has CDR1 SGHVS and CDR2 FNYEAQ.

This sequence joins TRBV6-7 and TRBJ1-2; tentative D call: TRBD1 (5 bases). TRBV6-7 is labeled an ORF, and its function is uncertain. The CDR3 is 13 amino acids. The germline V and J ends were trimmed by 2 bases and 8 bases, with 12 bases remaining between them. The CDR3 is CASSYSRVGGYTF. The CDR3 nucleotides are TGTGCCAGCAGTTACAGCAGGGTGGGGGGCTACACCTTC.

This chain uses TRBV30 with TRBJ1-2, with 7 nucleotides matching TRBD1. V dropped 1 base and J dropped 9; count of bases not matched to a gene: 5. Germline V lookup: CDR1 GTSNPN, CDR2 SVGIG (reference sequence). This CDR3 region has 12 residues. The CDR3 region has the DNA TGTGCCTGGAGTGGACAGGGTATGAGCTACACCTTC. Its protein is CAWSGQGMSYTF. Full variable domain (outside the CDR3, taken from reference TRBV30 and TRBJ1-2): SQTIHQWPATLVQPVGSPLSLECTVEGTSNPNLYWYRQAAGRGLQLLFYSVGIGQISSEVPQNLSASRPQDRQFILSSKKLLLSDSGFYLCAWSGQGMSYTFGSGTRLTVV.

V is TRBV27 and J is TRBJ1-2; D is possibly TRBD1 (6 bases). Trimming removed 5 bases from V and 7 bases from J, with 14 bases in between. Looked up from germline, CDR1 is MNHEY and CDR2 is SMNVEV (reference sequence). This CDR3 has 13 residues. CDR3 region: CASSQQGPLGYTF. CDR3 nucleotides: TGTGCCAGCAGTCAACAGGGTCCGCTTGGCTACACCTTC.

The chain links TRBV6-5 to TRBJ2-5, with unresolved D. This CDR3 is 11 amino acids long. Germline V gives CDR1 MNHEY, CDR2 SVGAGI. The V gene lost 9 bases and the J gene lost 5 bases, with 10 bases spanning the gap. The CDR3 spells CASTFSETQYF. DNA of the CDR3: TGTGCCAGTACTTTCTCGGAGACCCAGTACTTC.

This rearrangement joins TRBV3-1 (or the pseudogene TRBV3-2) to TRBJ2-7; D not resolved. V lost 1 base and J 0 bases, leaving 10 bases between the germline ends. From germline, CDR1 is LGHDT and CDR2 YNNKEL (reference sequence). CDR3 size: 15 residues. The CDR3 spells CASSQGGGSSYEQYF. DNA of the CDR3: TGTGCCAGCAGCCAAGGTGGCGGAAGCTCCTACGAGCAGTACTTC.

This chain connects TRBV10-3 to TRBJ2-2; 8 positions agree with TRBD1. Germline V gene sequence: CDR1 ENHRY, CDR2 SYGVKD. V shed 8 bases and J 1 base; nucleotides not matched to a gene: 6. The CDR3 has 15 amino acids. The CDR3 reads CAIASGTGNTGELFF. The CDR3 DNA reads TGTGCCATCGCCTCCGGGACAGGGAACACCGGGGAGCTGTTTTTT.

The genes are TRBV28 and TRBJ2-2, with D perhaps TRBD1 (6 bases). The V gene's germline CDR1 is MDHEN and CDR2 SYDVKM. CDR3 size: 13 residues. Trimming stripped 7 bases from V and 7 bases from J, with 13 bases between. This CDR3 reads CASTRQVIGELFF. The CDR3, as DNA: TGTGCCAGCACTAGACAGGTGATCGGGGAGCTGTTTTTT.

The chain has TRBV5-1 and TRBJ2-3, with 15 bases that match TRBD2. The CDR3 extends over 18 amino acids. Germline CDR1 and CDR2: SGHRS and YFSETQ. V gave up 4 bases and J gave up 2 bases; unmatched junction bases: 8. In DNA form, the CDR3 reads TGCGCCAGCAGCCGGACTAGCGGGGGGGCCGTGGCCACAGATACGCAGTATTTT. Translating it yields CASSRTSGGAVATDTQYF.